The following is a T cell receptor beta chain sequence with its context. Its antigen is unknown. The data belong to a study of graft-versus-host responses after intestinal transplantation. Study-wide results and limits: Among recipient marrow samples, GvH clones were found; some appeared first in ileum or blood.

V lost 3 bases and J 5 bases, leaving 13 bases between the germline ends. The CDR3 is 15 residues long. Looked up from germline, CDR1 is MDHEN and CDR2 is SYDVKM. The assay was immunoSEQ multiplex PCR, and TCRdb's table has in-frame clones only and misses some. The sample includes about 99,000 clones, around 90% of them seen just once. This specimen was unstimulated CD8+ T cells sorted from spleen or lymph node cells, taken before transplant. V gene TRBV28 combines with J gene TRBJ2-2; D is perhaps TRBD2 (6 bases). This TCR was recovered from a human donor who was the organ donor for an intestinal transplant. This chain's CDR3 is CASSFAVAATGELFF. The CDR3 DNA sequence: TGTGCCAGCAGTTTCGCAGTAGCGGCTACCGGGGAGCTGTTTTTT.